The present entry profiles one T cell receptor (beta chain) with its context. Its antigen is still unknown. All CD3G-deficient patients showed autoimmunity, more severe in two. Patients aged 2 to 39 years had fewer naive and more memory CD4+ and CD8+ T cells. CD4+ T cells were divided by sorting: CD25-high CD127-low Tregs, CD25-low CD127-high conventional cells. The data were taken from a study of regulatory T cells. The primer mix had 52 TRBV and 13 TRBJ primers. Libraries were prepared by immunoSEQ multiplex PCR; TCRdb keeps only in-frame clonotypes and omits some of them. The sample yields over 2,000 clones, 91% seen once. Germline V gives CDR1 GTSNPN, CDR2 SVGIG (reference sequence). This CDR3 spans 14 amino acids. V shed 1 base and J shed 4 bases, with 12 bases lying between them. General study points: In patients, unique TRB V-J pairs were restricted and V/J usage skewed, especially in Tregs. In CD3G deficiency, regulatory T cells had lower Shannon diversity than autologous conventional CD4+ and control regulatory cells.

The V and J genes are TRBV30 and TRBJ2-3; D remains unclear. The TCR comes from a child under 18 with CD3G deficiency. The sample consisted of CD4+ Tregs sorted from blood. The CDR3 loop reads CAWSDGPPSDTQYF. In DNA form, the CDR3 reads TGTGCCTGGAGTGACGGCCCCCCTTCAGATACGCAGTATTTT.